A selection of T cell receptor beta chains follows, all from one sample in a study of cytomegalovirus exposure and HLA in healthy donors. TCRdb's copy holds only in-frame clones and misses some; the assay was immunoSEQ multiplex PCR. The repertoire consists of approximately 190,000 clones, with about 89% occurring once and the leading ten covering roughly 1.3%. Sequencing was done on a sample of PBMCs. All receptors come from a young man in good health and CMV-seronegative. Both conserved end residues are part of each CDR3.

>TRBV21-1
CASTFEDRGNLHSNQPQHF
>TRBV4-3
CASSQDRPGGGEQYF
>TRBV7-9
CASSLGDRGGRETQYF
>TRBV28
CASSLQGAGNQPQHF
>TRBV6-1
CASSLSWGGEAFF
>TRBV10-2
CASRSTEAFF
>TRBV5-5
CASSIRGADYGYTF
>TRBV10-1
CASSPDILSNEQFF
>TRBV5-1
CASSLAGINTEAFF
>TRBV29-1
CSVSRTGRDYGYTF
>TRBV18
CASSPGENYGYTF
>TRBV15
CATVDRGRVANTGELFF
>TRBV27
CASSWDPGGRRELFF
>TRBV19
CASQRQGEIRSNQPQHF
>TRBV7-9
CASSLYPQGFGGHEAFF
>TRBV27
CASSFGEGETQYF
>TRBV6-1
CASRWTGSYEQYF
>TRBV28
CASRDRANTGELFF
>TRBV4-2
CASSQDITGVGEAFF
>TRBV6-4
CASSRGSANYGYTF
>TRBV18
CASSPDRLNAEAFF
>TRBV10-3
CAISERQGRDGYTF
>TRBV5-6
CASSYLDRKPQETQYF
>TRBV4-3
CASSQDRTDIVGELFF
>TRBV7-9
CASSRTGGVHEQYF
>TRBV7-9
CASSGVGGKETQYF
>TRBV11-2
CASSHRFARESGNTIYF
>TRBV19
CASSAAGNTIYF
>TRBV5-1
CASSGGQEEIGGEFF
>TRBV2
CASTPNGGNQPQHF